This T cell receptor beta chain was observed in a study of shared clonotypes between healthy human individuals. Study at large: CD4 naive and memory got three plates each, CD8 naive two, CD8 memory one. Whole-study findings and limits: Specimens sampled were limited to blood, with tissue repertoires likely differing. The four-donor shared clonotypes exceeded non-shared clonotypes in generation probability, with non-shared ones scoring lower.

As for this clone: No antigen is known for it.

Data came from immunoSEQ multiplex PCR; TCRdb stores just in-frame clones and leaves some out. The repertoire holds 400,000 or so clones, with around 96% as singletons. Adult donors, all healthy and HIV-negative, had no recent acute infections or vaccinations. Germline values: CDR1 MDHEN, CDR2 SYDVKM. The CDR3 length is 13 residues. The ends were cut back, 4 bases at V and 5 bases at J, with 11 bases in the middle. The sequenced sample consisted of memory CD8+ T cells sorted from blood. Subset noted: CD45RO+ cells pooled with CCR7-negative TemRA cells. This sequence joins TRBV28 and TRBJ1-1; D gene unclear. The source of this sequence is a young man in good health. The CDR3 coding sequence is TGTGCCAGCAGTTCAGTACGGGGAACTGAAGCTTTCTTT. Translation gives CASSSVRGTEAFF.